A single sample gave rise to the 25 T cell receptor beta chains below, sequenced in a study of blood T cell repertoires in COVID-19. Clones were sequenced by immunoSEQ multiplex PCR, and TCRdb holds only the in-frame ones, with some missing. The sample has hundreds of thousands of clones, 85% to 90% seen once; the top ten hold around 0.3%. The source material was peripheral blood. The receptors were sampled from a woman in her late teens or twenties with acute or convalescent COVID-19.

In DNA form, the CDR3 reads TGTGCCAGCAGCTGGGACAGGGTGTTGTACACTGAAGCTTTCTTT. It yields the protein CASSWDRVLYTEAFF. The J gene is TRBJ1-1, the V gene TRBV6-5; 9 bases align to TRBD1. Germline V lookup: CDR1 MNHEY, CDR2 SVGAGI. V gave up 6 bases and J gave up 3 bases; unmatched junction bases: 8. The CDR3 runs to 15 residues.

V and J are TRBV4-1 and TRBJ1-1; 10 nucleotides match TRBD1. The trim removed 0 bases at V and 5 bases at J, leaving 6 bases unmatched. This CDR3 spans 16 amino acids. Germline values: CDR1 MGHRA, CDR2 YSYEKL. CDR3 nucleotides: TGCGCCAGCAGCCAAGACGGGACAGGGGCGTTGACTGAAGCTTTCTTT. Translation: CASSQDGTGALTEAFF.

The V call is TRBV27, the J call TRBJ1-1; tentative D call: TRBD1 (5 bases). This CDR3 is built from 14 residues. The germline V and J ends were trimmed by 7 bases and 1 base, with 13 bases remaining between them. Germline values: CDR1 MNHEY, CDR2 SMNVEV (reference sequence). CDR3 protein: CASNFWGGNTEAFF. The DNA of the CDR3 is TGTGCCAGCAACTTCTGGGGGGGGAACACTGAAGCTTTCTTT.

The chain has TRBV2 and TRBJ2-5; TRBD1 aligns across 7 bases. V lost 7 bases and J lost 5; bases outside the gene matches: 7. The CDR3 has 13 amino acids. Germline CDR1 SNHLY, CDR2 FYNNEI. Written as DNA, the CDR3 is TGTGCCAGCATTTTCGACAGGGCTGAGACCCAGTACTTC. It specifies CASIFDRAETQYF.

The chain uses TRBV7-2 and TRBJ2-7; 8 bases match TRBD2. The CDR3 loop spans 15 amino acids. The V gene's germline CDR1 is SGHTA and CDR2 FQGNSA. After removal of 3 bases from V and 6 bases from J, the junction contained 10 bases not matched to a gene. CDR3 sequence (DNA): TGTGCCAGCAGCTTGAATCCAGCGGGGGCACGCGAGCAGTACTTC. As protein: CASSLNPAGAREQYF.

This sequence joins TRBV6-5 and TRBJ1-5; 9 nucleotides match TRBD1. Trimming at V came to 7 bases and at J to 4 bases, leaving 5 bases not matched to a gene. The CDR3 is 14 amino acids. Per germline, CDR1 MNHEY and CDR2 SVGAGI. The CDR3 loop reads CASTGQGPNQPQHF. In DNA, the CDR3 is TGTGCCAGCACGGGACAGGGTCCAAATCAGCCCCAGCATTTT.

The chain has TRBV5-5 and TRBJ1-3; 10 positions agree with TRBD1. Per germline, CDR1 SGHKS and CDR2 YYEKEE (reference sequence). CDR3 length equals 17 residues. Trimming cost V 1 base and J 3 bases; bases outside gene matches: 7. The CDR3 nucleotides are TGTGCCAGCAGCTTGAATCGGGACAGGGGATTTGGAAACACCATATATTTT. Translated, it gives CASSLNRDRGFGNTIYF. The variable domain in full, completed from reference TRBV5-5 and TRBJ1-3, reads DAGVTQSPTHLIKTRGQQVTLRCSPISGHKSVSWYQQVLGQGPQFIFQYYEKEERGRGNFPDRFSARQFPNYSSELNVNALLLGDSALYLCASSLNRDRGFGNTIYFGEGSWLTVV.

The chain recombines TRBV5-6 with TRBJ2-1, with D possibly being TRBD2 (5 bases). CDR1 is SGHDT and CDR2 is YYEEEE in the germline V gene. The V gene lost 6 bases and the J gene lost 0 bases, with 10 bases spanning the gap. The CDR3 runs 14 residues. The CDR3 spells CASTGGSSYNEQFF. The CDR3 DNA reads TGTGCCAGCACCGGAGGTAGCTCCTACAATGAGCAGTTCTTC. Filled out from reference TRBV5-6 and TRBJ2-1, the complete variable domain reads DAGVTQSPTHLIKTRGQQVTLRCSPKSGHDTVSWYQQALGQGPQFIFQYYEEEERQRGNFPDRFSGHQFPNYSSELNVNALLLGDSALYLCASTGGSSYNEQFFGPGTRLTVL.

The chain employs TRBV6-6 and TRBJ2-3; 9 nucleotides agree with TRBD2. The length of the CDR3 is 17 residues. The J segment lost 2 bases and the V segment lost 5 bases, leaving 11 bases of the junction unmatched. Germline values: CDR1 MNHNY, CDR2 SVGAGI (reference sequence). CDR3 DNA sequence: TGTGCCAGCAGTCGCCCAGTAGCGGGAGCCCCCACAGATACGCAGTATTTT. Amino acid sequence: CASSRPVAGAPTDTQYF.

The chain links TRBV30 to TRBJ1-1; TRBD1 is a possible D gene (5 bases). V was pared by 6 bases and J by 1 base, with 12 bases between. CDR3 length: 13 amino acids. Germline CDR1 and CDR2: GTSNPN and SVGIG (reference sequence). This CDR3 is CACTGDGNTEAFF. The CDR3 DNA sequence: TGTGCCTGTACGGGGGACGGGAACACTGAAGCTTTCTTT. Variable domain in full (rest from reference TRBV30 and TRBJ1-1): SQTIHQWPATLVQPVGSPLSLECTVEGTSNPNLYWYRQAAGRGLQLLFYSVGIGQISSEVPQNLSASRPQDRQFILSSKKLLLSDSGFYLCACTGDGNTEAFFGQGTRLTVV.

This chain links TRBV3-1 (or the pseudogene TRBV3-2) with TRBJ2-3, with 10 bases aligning to TRBD2. The V gene's germline CDR1 is LGHDT and CDR2 YNNKEL (reference sequence). Trimming at V came to 2 bases and at J to 6 bases, leaving 11 bases not matched to a gene. The CDR3 spans 17 residues. CDR3 protein: CASSQRGISGGSDTQYF. In DNA, the CDR3 is TGTGCCAGCAGCCAACGTGGTATTAGCGGGGGGAGCGATACGCAGTATTTT.

This clone was recorded only once. The chain links TRBV6-2 or TRBV6-3 to TRBJ2-7, with 7 nucleotides matching TRBD1. The V segment lost 6 bases and the J segment 3 bases; nucleotides outside the gene matches: 5. Germline V gene data show CDR1 as MNHEY and CDR2 as SVGEGT. This CDR3 has 13 residues. CDR3 sequence: CASSRGQNYEQYF. The DNA for the CDR3 is TGTGCCAGCAGCAGGGGACAGAACTACGAGCAGTACTTC.

The chain joins TRBV11-3 to TRBJ1-1, with D possibly matching TRBD1 (5 bases). The CDR3 length is 13 residues. V lost 6 bases and J lost 3, with 11 bases in between. Germline values: CDR1 SGHNT, CDR2 YENEEA. The CDR3 loop reads CASSLQVHTEAFF. The DNA of the CDR3 is TGTGCCAGCAGTCTACAGGTTCACACTGAAGCTTTCTTT.

The rearrangement links TRBV24-1 to TRBJ2-7; maybe TRBD1 (6 bases). V was cut by 3 bases and J by 5 bases, with 10 bases left in between. Germline-derived CDR1 and CDR2 are KGHDR and SFDVKD. CDR3 size: 13 residues. The CDR3 here is CATSDMGANEQYF. The CDR3, as DNA: TGTGCCACCAGTGATATGGGGGCCAACGAGCAGTACTTC.

This chain connects TRBV4-3 to TRBJ2-7; D unresolved. Between the trimmed V and J ends, which lost 0 bases and 6 bases, there was a span of 9 bases. Germline V gene data show CDR1 as LGHNA and CDR2 as YSLEER. The CDR3 sequence is 13 residues long. The CDR3 DNA sequence: TGCGCCAGCAGCCAAGATTTGAGCTCCGAGCAGTACTTC. It encodes CASSQDLSSEQYF.

The chain joins TRBV28 to TRBJ2-1; 9 positions match TRBD1. Germline V gene data show CDR1 as MDHEN and CDR2 as SYDVKM. V lost 7 bases, J lost 10 bases, and 17 bases stayed unmatched. The CDR3 is 16 residues long. The CDR3 nucleotides read TGTGCCAGCAACAGACTGACAGGGGGTGGGCCGGCAGAGCAGTTCTTC. Translation gives CASNRLTGGGPAEQFF.

A word on this clone: Other DNA sequences in the same sample also yield this CDR3. V usage is TRBV7-2 and J usage is TRBJ2-1; 7 nucleotides line up with TRBD2. The CDR3 spans 16 residues. From germline, CDR1 is SGHTA and CDR2 FQGNSA. Trimming took 1 base from V and 0 from J; bases not matched to a gene: 3. CDR3 bases: TGTGCCAGCAGCTTAGAGGGCGGGGGCTCCTACAATGAGCAGTTCTTC. Its protein is CASSLEGGGSYNEQFF.

J is TRBJ1-4 and V is TRBV23-1; 7 nucleotides line up with TRBD1. TRBV23-1 is an ORF, with its function uncertain. This CDR3 has 18 residues. The junction had 16 bases not matched to a gene; V was cut back by 2 bases and J by 7 bases. CDR3 bases: TGCGCCAGCAGTCAACCGACCACCGACAGGGCGGAGGGTGAAAAACTGTTTTTT. Amino acid sequence: CASSQPTTDRAEGEKLFF.

This sequence joins TRBV29-1 and TRBJ2-2; D is ambiguous. Per the germline V gene, CDR1 is SQVTM and CDR2 is ANQGSEA. V was clipped by 7 bases and J by 0 bases, with 9 bases between them. The CDR3 runs to 13 residues. The CDR3 reads CSARGPNTGELFF. The CDR3 DNA follows: TGCAGCGCACGTGGGCCGAACACCGGGGAGCTGTTTTTT.

V gene TRBV30 combines with J gene TRBJ2-3; 11 bases line up with TRBD2. The CDR3 covers 14 residues. Germline V gene sequence: CDR1 GTSNPN, CDR2 SVGIG (reference sequence). With 5 bases clipped from V and 4 bases from J, the junction kept 5 bases outside the gene matches. The CDR3 DNA is TGTGCCTGGGGTAGCGGGGGGGTGGCAGATACGCAGTATTTT. Translated, it gives CAWGSGGVADTQYF.

This rearrangement joins TRBV24-1 to TRBJ1-1; TRBD1 agrees at 7 bases. The J segment lost 4 bases and the V segment lost 6 bases, leaving 1 base of the junction unmatched. The germline CDR1 and CDR2 sequences are KGHDR and SFDVKD. The CDR3 extends over 12 amino acids. The CDR3 bases are TGTGCCACCAGTCGGACAGGCACTGAAGCTTTCTTT. It specifies CATSRTGTEAFF.

The chain joins TRBV14 to TRBJ2-4; 7 bases are shared with TRBD2. Germline V gene data show CDR1 as SGHDN and CDR2 as FVKESK. This CDR3 has 17 residues. V was pared by 3 bases and J by 6 bases, with 14 bases of the junction left unmatched. The CDR3 nucleotides read TGTGCCAGCAGCCATCGATCGGGTGCGGGAGTGCGAAACATTCAGTACTTC. This sequence encodes CASSHRSGAGVRNIQYF.

The V call is TRBV7-3, the J call TRBJ1-5; D not resolved. V lost 5 bases and J 1 base, leaving 21 bases between the germline ends. This CDR3 has 18 residues. Germline CDR1 and CDR2: SGHTA and FQGTGA. Here the CDR3 DNA reads TGTGCCAGCAGCCGGAACAACTATATGGACTCCAGCAATCAGCCCCAGCATTTT. Protein: CASSRNNYMDSSNQPQHF.

The chain recombines TRBV29-1 with TRBJ2-5; possible D gene TRBD2, 6 bases. V lost 2 bases and J lost 3, with 13 bases in between. The CDR3 is 14 residues long. Germline V gene sequence: CDR1 SQVTM, CDR2 ANQGSEA. CDR3 DNA: TGCAGCGTTGAATTGGGGGACTGGGAAGAGACCCAGTACTTC. Protein product: CSVELGDWEETQYF.

The CDR3 DNA reads TGTGCCAGCAGTGAAGGGACAGGGGGCTATGAGCAGTTCTTC. It encodes CASSEGTGGYEQFF. This chain connects TRBV2 to TRBJ2-1, with 11 positions matching TRBD1. The CDR3 totals 14 residues. The V and J ends lost 1 base and 8 bases, in that order; junction bases with no gene match: 1. The germline V gene encodes CDR1 SNHLY and CDR2 FYNNEI.